This record concerns one TCR beta chain sequence. The sample belongs to a study of blood T cell repertoires in COVID-19. Study-level information: Both acute and convalescent COVID-19 samples were obtained from the United States, Italy and Spain.

Only in-frame clones appear in the TCRdb table, and some are missing; sequencing was by immunoSEQ multiplex PCR. The table includes roughly 300,000 clones, about 89% detected once. Cohort assignment relied on participant-reported clinical history. This TCR derives from a woman between 25 and 40 years old who had recovered from COVID-19. Sequencing input: PBMCs or T cells enriched from blood (not recorded which).

This chain's CDR3 is CASSSGTGGPGAYF. CDR3 sequence (DNA): TGCGCCAGCAGCTCCGGGACAGGGGGGCCTGGAGCGTACTTC. The chain has TRBV5-1 and TRBJ2-5; 11 bases are a match to TRBD1. Germline trimming cut 3 bases from V and 13 bases from J; bases unmatched to any gene: 11. CDR3 length equals 14 residues. Germline V gene data show CDR1 as SGHRS and CDR2 as YFSETQ.